This TCR beta chain was retrieved from a study of cytomegalovirus exposure and HLA in healthy donors (TCRdb year 2017). Looking at the study overall: In an earlier analysis of some 610 of the donors, roughly 300 Gb of sequence data and just under 120 million unique TCR beta sequences from about 190 million T cells were reported. Roughly 300 gigabases of sequencing data and approximately 85 million unique TCR sequences were included in an early release covering about 620 HLA-typed donors. The genetic ancestry cluster associated with self-reported Caucasian donors included around four fifths of the 398 genotyped donors. The study was designed to test whether signatures of past pathogen exposure could be identified by cataloging public T cell receptors. The study used immunosequencing to profile the T cell repertoires of 600 to 850 subjects and linked those repertoires to cytomegalovirus serostatus. A separate validation cohort of 100 to 150 different subjects was used in addition to the approximately 640-subject first cohort. To predict cytomegalovirus infection status, the study brought together high-throughput TCR immunosequencing, statistical association of individual TCRs with disease status, and machine learning. To study patterns of TCR occurrence, a later analysis re-analyzed previously published TCR beta repertoires from 500 to 850 donors and added high-resolution HLA genotyping. Rather than using new phenotypic data, the later analysis identified candidate immune exposures from TCR beta sequences and from how often those sequences occurred across donors. In an earlier analysis of 587 of the donors, high-throughput TCR beta sequencing was used to judge whether each TCR beta V gene segment behaved as functional or pseudogenic. Donor age, sex, ethnicity and CMV serostatus were collected together with the repertoire data. In a later genetic analysis, genome-wide SNP genotypes for about 65% of the roughly 700 donors were used, and that subset was treated as a discovery cohort. All discovery cohort repertoires had been generated on a single sequencing platform. Class I and class II HLA loci were covered by the typing at four-digit resolution. The number of donors typed differed by locus, with about 629-630 for A, B, C, DRB1 and DQB1, about 500 for DQA1, 600 to 610 for DPA1, and 400 to 490 for DPB1. Because of strong linkage in the cohort, roughly five DR-DQ haplotypes were treated as single units for association and clustering. Across about 370 genotyped donors of the cohort, an average of roughly 230,000 unique TCR beta nucleotide sequences per donor were sequenced, and roughly 20% of those sequences were non-productive.

V is reduced by 6 bases and J by 2 bases, leaving a spacing of 19 bases between them. CDR1 SGHAT and CDR2 FQNNGV are derived from the germline V gene. Measured from the cysteine to the phenylalanine, the CDR3 is 16 residues long. Only the CDR3 region is kept as DNA, spanning 48 bases read in frame from base 1. The cohort consisted of 650 to 700 healthy bone marrow donors. At the time of sampling, all cohort members were nominally healthy, though unrecorded immune exposures were likely present. The donor tested CMV seronegative and was one of the 352 seronegative cohort members. A peripheral blood sample was collected from each donor, and TCR beta sequencing was performed on peripheral blood mononuclear cells. The Qiagen DNeasy Blood Extraction Kit was used to extract genomic DNA from the blood cell samples. The library was obtained by the immunoSEQ multiplex PCR assay. For the multiplex PCR, a mixture combining 60 forward primers for TCR Vbeta segments and 13 reverse primers for TCR Jbeta segments was used. The CDR3 region of rearranged TCR beta genes was amplified from genomic DNA with a multiplex PCR assay. On the Illumina HiSeq System, the amplified TCR beta libraries were sequenced as 87-base-pair reads. The source study handled its data this way. In a later analysis, tens of millions of unique TCR beta chains were counted across the roughly 700 repertoires, and roughly 11 million of these chains were shared by at least two donors. Raw reads were error-corrected and collapsed into unique sequences with a nearest-neighbor algorithm that merged closely related sequences to remove PCR and sequencing errors. To assign V, D and J gene segments, CDR3 sequences were aligned to IMGT reference sequences. For a sequence to be retained, a match of at least six nucleotides to both a V gene segment and a J gene segment was required. Rearrangements were classified as productive when the CDR3 lacked stop codons and remained in frame with V and J, and all other rearrangements were classified as non-productive. CDR3 was defined by IMGT convention, running from the second conserved V-encoded cysteine to the conserved J-encoded phenylalanine. The earlier analysis of about 610 of the donors excluded any sequence lacking an unambiguous match to a single V gene segment. In an earlier analysis of some 590 of the donors, V segments were called functional above 56.7% productive rearrangements and were called segregating when the between-donor standard deviation exceeded 5%. To diagnose cytomegalovirus status from the catalog of TCR beta chain sequences, a statistical classification framework was built. In a later analysis, V and J genes were assigned by comparing TCR nucleotide sequences against IMGT/GENE-DB human TR gene sequences. A later analysis assigned CDR3 sequences and most-parsimonious VDJ recombination scenarios with the TCRdist pipeline. A later analysis defined each TCR beta chain by its CDR3 amino acid sequence plus V-gene family, and excluded reads lacking a unique V-gene family. As a way to deal with suspected cross-contamination and a sequencing artifact, a later analysis dropped over 550 nucleotide sequences that were highly shared and had low generation probability. For each public chain, a later analysis derived a clonal expansion index from normalized ranks of inferred template counts within each repertoire. Generation probabilities in a later analysis came from a VDJ recombination model fitted to out-of-frame rearrangements, and those results were checked against IGoR. A later analysis scored TCR-TCR, TCR-HLA and TCR-CMV co-occurrence with hypergeometric tests, applying a repertoire-size bias correction to TCR pairs. To estimate false discovery rates, a later analysis permuted the HLA or CMV assignments 20 times. In a later analysis, co-occurring TCRs were grouped using DBSCAN, with TCRdist sequence similarity added in when clustering inside HLA-allele-positive subsets. Repertoires with fewer than 30,000 or more than 120,000 public chains were left out of co-occurrence clustering, as were a handful of repertoires with anomalous nucleotide sharing. Imported from immuneACCESS, the table was reduced by TCRdb to in-frame sequences with V and J called. These copies leave out some clones; in studies compared against another copy, an unresolved V gene accounts for under half, and the cause of the remainder is not known. From that table come the V and J calls and clone size; the DNA was used to work out D and trimming. In this sample the table shows about 200,000 clones, more than 65% of which occur a single time. The ten top clones hold about 1.7% of the sample.

Broad study findings and their caveats: A total of 150 or so TCR beta chains were listed by the study as associated with cytomegalovirus. A further reported finding was that TCR beta sequences accurately predicted the HLA-A and HLA-B alleles for most subjects in the first cohort. Because some donors lacked HLA typing at each locus, the association tests relied only on the typed subset. Correlated functional status among segregating V segments might reflect linkage disequilibrium, but an unknown experimental factor could not be ruled out. The cohort was sequenced for TCR beta chains only, and without alpha or paired-chain data the features that could be detected were limited. The sequencing pipeline was judged likely to have produced a cluster of highly shared sequence variants as a technical artifact. Roughly uniform sequencing depth across donors was assumed in presence/absence analyses, although this assumption may not hold. According to a later analysis, parvovirus B19, influenza, CMV and Epstein-Barr virus appeared linked to several top co-occurrence clusters. The earlier analysis of 450 to 700 of the donors excluded 15 to 20 rarely observed V segments, including chromosome 9 orphons, because counts were too low. A later genetic analysis reported fewer N-insertions in productive TCRs among donors in an Asian-associated ancestry cluster than the roughly 690-donor mean. Because the 87-base-pair reads could not distinguish some IMGT-functional V segments, including TRBV6-2 and TRBV6-3, those segments were excluded. Assigning TCR associations to individual alleles was difficult when HLA alleles, especially DR and DQ, strongly co-occurred. In a later analysis, most CMV-associated TCR beta chains were found to appear HLA-restricted, with HLA associations seemingly driven largely by CMV exposure. A few of the identified cytomegalovirus-associated TCR beta chains were confirmed in vitro to be specific for cytomegalovirus antigens. It was suggested by the authors that the approach could potentially be generalized to other disease states and immunological phenotypes. In a later analysis, the rate of TCR association differed among HLA loci, with DRB1 alleles having the most associated TCRs and HLA-C alleles having the fewest. An earlier analysis of around 500 of the donors showed that most TCR beta V segments appeared in productive rearrangements either about 87% or about 30% of the time, which broadly matched IMGT annotations. Compared with equally common non-associated chains, HLA-associated TCR beta chains in a later analysis were more clonally expanded and had lower generation probabilities. The only immune exposure information available for the cohort was CMV serostatus. A later genetic analysis associated a missense DCLRE1C variant with V-gene and J-gene trimming of TCR beta chains, and an independent cohort replicated the association. In a later analysis, around 17,000 TCR beta sequences were associated with specific HLA alleles at a false discovery rate of 0.05. In both the original and validation cohorts, the classifier was reported to diagnose cytomegalovirus status with high specificity and sensitivity. Across donors, most TCR sequences were observed very rarely, whereas some public TCRs were present in many individuals.

A word on this clone: Its antigen target is currently unknown. Base qualities are not recorded, but no much larger clone differs from it by a single base.

The sequence came from a woman aged 25 to 39 in good health and CMV-seronegative. This receptor chain uses TRBV11-2 and TRBJ1-1, with the D gene uncertain. The sequenced material came from PBMCs. The CDR3: CASRPARPGFNTEAFF. The sequence in DNA is TGTGCCAGCAGGCCCGCCCGGCCAGGTTTCAACACTGAAGCTTTCTTT.